Each of the 20 T cell receptor beta chains below was sequenced from the same sample in a study of OX40 agonist ivuxolimab in advanced cancers. Profiling relied on immunoSEQ multiplex PCR, and the TCRdb table lists in-frame clones only, not all of them. The repertoire has more than 35,000 clones, 65% to 85% of them found once; the top ten carry roughly 23%. The specimen comprised CD4+ or CD8+ T cells sorted from blood, sampled in a trial of the OX40 agonist ivuxolimab. The receptors were gathered from an adult with an advanced solid tumor such as melanoma, head and neck, liver or kidney cancer.

In nucleotides, the CDR3 is TGTGCCAGTAGTACCGGGACAGGGGGGTCCGAGCAGTACTTC. Amino acids: CASSTGTGGSEQYF. The chain carries TRBV19 and TRBJ2-7; TRBD1 agrees at 11 bases. J gave up 6 bases and V 4 bases, and 5 bases lay outside the gene matches. This CDR3 has 14 amino acids. CDR1 and CDR2 from the germline V gene are LNHDA and SQIVND (reference sequence).

This clone was seen only a few times. The V call is TRBV7-8, the J call TRBJ2-5, with D unclear. Trimming removed 4 bases at V and 5 bases at J, with 17 bases between. This CDR3 spans 15 amino acids. Germline V CDR1 and CDR2: SGHVS, FQNEAQ. CDR3: CASSSLEARRETQYF. CDR3 coding DNA: TGTGCCAGCAGCTCCCTTGAAGCCCGAAGGGAGACCCAGTACTTC.

This clone was recorded a few times. This sequence joins TRBV30 and TRBJ2-1; D is possibly TRBD1 or TRBD2 (5 bases each). The ends were cut back, 2 bases at V and 1 base at J, with 15 bases in the middle. Germline CDR1 is GTSNPN and CDR2 is SVGIG (reference sequence). The CDR3 covers 16 residues. This chain's CDR3 is CAWSRRRGESYNEQFF. In DNA, the CDR3 is TGTGCCTGGAGTCGGAGGCGAGGGGAGTCCTACAATGAGCAGTTCTTC.

This sequence joins TRBV28 and TRBJ2-7, with D uncertain. CDR3 length: 11 residues. V lost 3 bases and J 6 bases, leaving 6 bases between the germline ends. Looked up from germline, CDR1 is MDHEN and CDR2 is SYDVKM. The CDR3 loop reads CASSFLSEQYF. In DNA form, the CDR3 reads TGTGCCAGCAGTTTCCTCTCCGAGCAGTACTTC.

The V call is TRBV11-3, the J call TRBJ2-1, with D perhaps matching TRBD1 (5 bases). Looked up from germline, CDR1 is SGHNT and CDR2 is YENEEA. The CDR3 loop spans 18 amino acids. The ends were cut back, 5 bases at V and 3 bases at J, with 23 bases in the middle. CDR3 loop: CASSRGFIDSRDYNEQFF. The CDR3 DNA reads as TGTGCCAGCAGCCGCGGTTTTATTGACAGTAGAGACTACAATGAGCAGTTCTTC.

The genes are TRBV6-5 and TRBJ2-1, with D perhaps TRBD2 (5 bases). V lost 2 bases and J lost 0, with 5 bases in between. This CDR3 has 14 amino acids. CDR1 is MNHEY and CDR2 is SVGAGI in the germline V gene. The CDR3 nucleotides are TGTGCCAGCAGTTACGGGAGCTCCTACAATGAGCAGTTCTTC. It specifies CASSYGSSYNEQFF.

The V and J genes are TRBV9 and TRBJ2-7; 10 positions agree with TRBD2. The CDR3 contains 13 residues. Per the germline V gene, CDR1 is SGDLS and CDR2 is YYNGEE. Trimming at V came to 0 bases and at J to 6 bases, leaving 0 bases not matched to a gene. The CDR3 sequence is CASSVGLAGEQYF. The CDR3 DNA follows: TGTGCCAGCAGCGTAGGACTAGCGGGCGAGCAGTACTTC. Together with reference TRBV9 and TRBJ2-7, the CDR3 gives the full variable domain: DSGVTQTPKHLITATGQRVTLRCSPRSGDLSVYWYQQSLDQGLQFLIQYYNGEERAKGNILERFSAQQFPDLHSELNLSSLELGDSALYFCASSVGLAGEQYFGPGTRLTVT.

The chain employs TRBV19 and TRBJ2-3; a possible D gene is TRBD1 (6 bases). The CDR3 has 13 residues. Germline V CDR1 and CDR2: LNHDA, SQIVND (reference sequence). The V gene lost 4 bases and the J gene lost 1 base, with 6 bases spanning the gap. CDR3 bases: TGTGCCAGTAGTACAGGGGGCACAGATACGCAGTATTTT. Amino acids: CASSTGGTDTQYF.

The genes are TRBV27 and TRBJ1-2, with D possibly matching TRBD1 (5 bases). V was trimmed by 2 bases and J by 4 bases, leaving 11 bases between them. Germline values: CDR1 MNHEY, CDR2 SMNVEV (reference sequence). The CDR3 has 14 residues. The CDR3 is CASSLQGASYGYTF. CDR3 sequence (DNA): TGTGCCAGCAGTTTACAGGGCGCAAGCTATGGCTACACCTTC.

This chain links TRBV4-3 with TRBJ2-1; 12 bases map to TRBD2. V trimming: 3 bases; J trimming: 0 bases; junction bases outside the gene matches: 6. This CDR3 contains 18 residues. Germline lookup yields CDR1 LGHNA and CDR2 YSLEER. In DNA form, the CDR3 reads TGCGCCAGCAGCCACGCTAGCGGGGGGGCCGGCTCCTACAATGAGCAGTTCTTC. As protein: CASSHASGGAGSYNEQFF.

This clone was found a few times. This sample includes further DNA sequences coding for the same CDR3. The J gene is TRBJ2-7, the V gene TRBV2; D gene unclear. The CDR3 has 14 amino acids. Germline assignment: CDR1 SNHLY and CDR2 FYNNEI. Between the trimmed V and J ends, which lost 3 bases and 2 bases, there was a span of 11 bases. The DNA for the CDR3 is TGTGCCAGCAGTGACGGTGGATTGACCTACGAGCAGTACTTC. It specifies CASSDGGLTYEQYF.

This clone was found a few times. This chain joins TRBV7-9 and TRBJ2-3; 7 positions match TRBD2. The J segment lost 3 bases and the V segment lost 3 bases, leaving 3 bases of the junction unmatched. The CDR3 spans 14 residues. CDR1 is SEHNR, CDR2 FQNEAQ, per germline (reference sequence). The CDR3 DNA sequence: TGTGCCAGCAGCTTTAAGGGAGGGACAGATACGCAGTATTTT. Translation: CASSFKGGTDTQYF.

This clone was detected a few times. The V call is TRBV28, the J call TRBJ2-1; 8 bases map to TRBD2. J lost 8 bases, V lost 5 bases, and 14 bases had no gene match. This CDR3 has 16 amino acids. Germline V gene lookup returns CDR1 MDHEN and CDR2 SYDVKM. The CDR3 loop reads CASSMIVGGASYEQFF. CDR3 nucleotide sequence: TGTGCCAGCAGTATGATAGTCGGGGGGGCTAGCTATGAGCAGTTCTTC.

This chain joins TRBV4-3 and TRBJ2-4; 8 positions agree with TRBD1. The CDR3 loop spans 16 amino acids. The germline V gene has CDR1 LGHNA and CDR2 YSLEER. V lost 0 bases, J lost 4 bases, and 5 bases stayed unmatched. CDR3 loop: CASSQDRTGLKNIQYF. The CDR3 nucleotides are TGCGCCAGCAGCCAAGACCGGACAGGGTTGAAAAACATTCAGTACTTC.

The chain couples TRBV7-9 to TRBJ2-7; 10 bases map to TRBD2. Germline assignment: CDR1 SEHNR and CDR2 FQNEAQ (reference sequence). CDR3 length: 15 amino acids. Trimming took 3 bases from V and 3 from J; bases not matched to a gene: 5. The chain's CDR3 is CASSFLPSGGYEQYF. The CDR3 nucleotides are TGTGCCAGCAGCTTCCTACCTAGCGGGGGCTACGAGCAGTACTTC. Supplemented by reference TRBV7-9 and TRBJ2-7, the full variable domain reads DTGVSQNPRHKITKRGQNVTFRCDPISEHNRLYWYRQTLGQGPEFLTYFQNEAQLEKSRLLSDRFSAERPKGSFSTLEIQRTEQGDSAMYLCASSFLPSGGYEQYFGPGTRLTVT.

The chain uses TRBV12-2 and TRBJ1-2. TRBV12-2 is annotated as a pseudogene. The CDR3 has 19 residues. The CDR3 loop is CASRLEGRVNPTSNYGYTF. The DNA of the CDR3 is TGTGCAAGTCGCTTAGAAGGGCGGGTGAACCCGACGTCAAACTATGGCTACACCTTC.

The rearrangement uses TRBV28 and TRBJ1-1; D is uncertain. V dropped 1 base and J dropped 5 bases, with 11 bases sitting between them. Germline CDR1 and CDR2: MDHEN and SYDVKM. This CDR3 is built from 14 residues. CDR3 protein: CASSLSPPFTEAFF. Here the CDR3 DNA reads TGTGCCAGCAGTTTATCCCCGCCTTTTACTGAAGCTTTCTTT.

The V and J genes are TRBV4-1 and TRBJ2-1, with D possibly being TRBD2 (7 bases). The germline gives CDR1 MGHRA, CDR2 YSYEKL. The CDR3 sequence is 15 residues long. V lost 3 bases to trimming and J lost 6 bases, with 15 bases between them. CDR3 residues: CASSQGGLARNEQFF. The CDR3 region has the DNA TGCGCCAGCAGCCAGGGGGGGCTAGCGCGCAATGAGCAGTTCTTC.

The chain has TRBV4-3 and TRBJ2-3; possibly TRBD1 for D (5 bases). Trimming left V 0 bases short and J 2 bases short, with 9 bases between. Germline V gene lookup returns CDR1 LGHNA and CDR2 YSLEER. The length of the CDR3 is 15 residues. The CDR3 sequence is CASSQDTGSTDTQYF. The CDR3 nucleotides are TGCGCCAGCAGCCAAGACACAGGATCCACAGATACGCAGTATTTT.

V gene TRBV7-9 combines with J gene TRBJ2-3, with D perhaps TRBD2 (5 bases). V was cut by 6 bases and J by 6 bases, with 22 bases left in between. The CDR3 totals 16 residues. Germline V gives CDR1 SEHNR, CDR2 FQNEAQ (reference sequence). The DNA of the CDR3 is TGTGCCAGCAGTCCCCGAGAGAGCGCGGGTTCCGATACGCAGTATTTT. Translated: CASSPRESAGSDTQYF. Full variable domain (outside the CDR3, taken from reference TRBV7-9 and TRBJ2-3): DTGVSQNPRHKITKRGQNVTFRCDPISEHNRLYWYRQTLGQGPEFLTYFQNEAQLEKSRLLSDRFSAERPKGSFSTLEIQRTEQGDSAMYLCASSPRESAGSDTQYFGPGTRLTVL.